The 10 T cell receptor beta chains below all came from one sample that was sequenced in a study of monozygotic twins with cystic fibrosis (dated by TCRdb to about 2021). Preparation of the library involved the immunoSEQ multiplex PCR assay. TCRdb holds this immuneACCESS table with in-frame rearrangements only. Some clones are missing; in checked studies, unresolved V genes explain under half, and the rest has no known cause. The sample yields more than 25,000 clones; just over 90% were counted once. The ten largest clones represent about 0.54% of the sample. The specimen sequenced was blood. These receptors came from a girl under 10 years old with cystic fibrosis.

The genes are TRBV4-2 and TRBJ2-3, with D tentatively TRBD2 (6 bases). The CDR3 is 16 residues long. The germline V gene has CDR1 LGHNA and CDR2 YNFKEQ. The V gene lost 1 base and the J gene lost 2 bases, with 13 bases spanning the gap. The CDR3 nucleotides read TGTGCCAGCAGCCAAGCAGGCGGGGAATTCACAGATACGCAGTATTTT. Its protein is CASSQAGGEFTDTQYF.

This clone has a single count. CDR3 DNA: TGTGCCAGCAGGGCCCCCAACCGCGCGAACACCGGGGAGCTGTTTTTT. This codes for CASRAPNRANTGELFF. The chain has TRBV7-2 and TRBJ2-2; no firm D call. Trimming cost V 6 bases and J 0 bases, with 14 bases left between them. Per the germline V gene, CDR1 is SGHTA and CDR2 is FQGNSA. This CDR3 contains 16 residues. Full variable domain (rest looked up from reference TRBV7-2 and TRBJ2-2): GAGVSQSPSNKVTEKGKDVELRCDPISGHTALYWYRQSLGQGLEFLIYFQGNSAPDKSGLPSDRFSAERTGGSVSTLTIQRTQQEDSAVYLCASRAPNRANTGELFFGEGSRLTVL.

In this sample, this clone turned up once. The junction and the germline gene differ at one end; a read error may be behind it. The same CDR3 arises from other DNA sequences in this sample as well. The chain combines TRBV6-5 with TRBJ2-7, with 7 bases lining up with TRBD1. Germline values: CDR1 MNHEY, CDR2 SVGAGI. This CDR3 contains 14 residues. The chain's CDR3 is CASSRTGQAHEQYF. CDR3 DNA: TGTGCCAGCAGTCGGACCGGACAGGCCCACGAGCAATACTTC.

J is TRBJ2-3 and V is TRBV15; 8 bases agree with TRBD2. This CDR3 has 18 residues. CDR1 and CDR2 from the germline V gene are LNHNV and YYDKDF (reference sequence). The trim removed 2 bases at V and 5 bases at J, leaving 15 bases unmatched. The CDR3 region has the DNA TGTGCCACCAGCAGACCTTTAAATAAGCGGGGGTGGGTAGATACGCAGTATTTT. Protein product: CATSRPLNKRGWVDTQYF.

J is TRBJ1-3 and V is TRBV29-1; weak D call: TRBD1 (5 bases). V lost 1 base and J 2 bases, leaving 12 bases between the germline ends. This CDR3 is built from 15 residues. Germline CDR1 and CDR2: SQVTM and ANQGSEA. Here the CDR3 reads CSVEASQGAGNTIYF. Written as DNA, the CDR3 is TGCAGCGTTGAAGCGTCGCAAGGGGCTGGAAACACCATATATTTT.

This rearrangement joins TRBV6-6 to TRBJ1-1, with 7 bases aligning to TRBD1. The V gene end was trimmed by 7 bases and the J gene end by 3 bases; junction bases not matched to a gene: 5. The CDR3 extends over 13 amino acids. Germline lookup yields CDR1 MNHNY and CDR2 SVGAGI (reference sequence). In DNA, the CDR3 is TGTGCCAGCACTAGGGGGCGAGACACTGAAGCTTTCTTT. As protein: CASTRGRDTEAFF.

This chain links TRBV6-5 with TRBJ1-2, with 9 nucleotides matching TRBD1. The V segment lost 5 bases and the J segment 7 bases; nucleotides outside the gene matches: 2. The length of the CDR3 is 12 residues. Germline V gene data show CDR1 as MNHEY and CDR2 as SVGAGI. CDR3 nucleotide sequence: TGTGCCAGCAGTCAGGGACAGGGTGGCTACACCTTC. Its translation is CASSQGQGGYTF.

The chain has TRBV5-4 and TRBJ2-5, with D tentatively TRBD1 (5 bases). Germline lookup yields CDR1 SGHNT and CDR2 YYREEE (reference sequence). This CDR3 spans 15 amino acids. With 4 bases removed from V and 1 base from J, the gap between germline ends came to 14 bases. The CDR3 here is CASSRSLRVQETQYF. The CDR3 DNA sequence: TGTGCCAGCAGCCGCAGCCTCAGGGTCCAAGAGACCCAGTACTTC.

This chain links TRBV6-6 with TRBJ1-2; D is perhaps TRBD1 (5 bases). The length of the CDR3 is 15 residues. CDR1 is MNHNY and CDR2 is SVGAGI in the germline V gene (reference sequence). Trimming took off 4 bases at V and 6 bases at J, with 18 bases between the two ends. CDR3 sequence reads: CASSLDWQAGNGYTF. The DNA for the CDR3 is TGTGCCAGCAGTTTAGATTGGCAGGCAGGGAATGGCTACACCTTC.

The CDR3 is CASSLATGVQETQYF. The DNA of the CDR3 is TGTGCCAGCAGCTTGGCGACAGGGGTGCAAGAGACCCAGTACTTC. This chain uses TRBV5-4 with TRBJ2-5; TRBD1 aligns across 8 bases. The J segment lost 2 bases and the V segment lost 0 bases, leaving 3 bases of the junction unmatched. CDR3 length equals 15 residues. CDR1 SGHNT and CDR2 YYREEE come from the germline V gene (reference sequence). The whole variable domain, filled in from reference TRBV5-4 and TRBJ2-5, reads ETGVTQSPTHLIKTRGQQVTLRCSSQSGHNTVSWYQQALGQGPQFIFQYYREEENGRGNFPPRFSGLQFPNYSSELNVNALELDDSALYLCASSLATGVQETQYFGPGTRLLVL.